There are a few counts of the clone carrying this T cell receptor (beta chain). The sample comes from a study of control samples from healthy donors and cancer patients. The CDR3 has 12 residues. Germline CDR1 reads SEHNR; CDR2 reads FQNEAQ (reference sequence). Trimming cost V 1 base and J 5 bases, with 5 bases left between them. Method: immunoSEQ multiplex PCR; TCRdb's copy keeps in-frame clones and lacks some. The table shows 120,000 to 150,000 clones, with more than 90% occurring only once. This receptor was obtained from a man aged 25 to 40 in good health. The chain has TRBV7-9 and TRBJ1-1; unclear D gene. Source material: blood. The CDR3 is CASSLEKTEAFF. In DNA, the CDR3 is TGTGCCAGCAGCTTAGAGAAGACTGAAGCTTTCTTT.